The sequence of this T cell receptor beta chain was determined in a study of OX40 agonist ivuxolimab in advanced cancers. Study as a whole: Prior therapy, whether anti-PD-1, anti-PD-L1 or anti-CTLA-4, was allowed, and roughly 44% had some.

To note about this clone: Antigen unknown.

The protocol was immunoSEQ multiplex PCR, while the TCRdb copy is restricted to in-frame clones and leaves out a portion. This table holds roughly 70,000 clones, about 86% found once. General study points: At doses 0.1 to 3.0 mg/kg, CD4+ and CD8+ clones expanded. Expanded clones were, on average, more numerous among CD8+ T cells than CD4+.

The CDR3 contains 17 residues. CDR1 and CDR2 from the germline V gene are MDHEN and SYDVKM. The trim removed 1 base at V and 0 bases at J, leaving 7 bases unmatched. The chain uses TRBV28 and TRBJ2-3, with 7 bases matching TRBD2. The receptor was isolated from an adult with an advanced solid tumor such as melanoma, head and neck, liver or kidney cancer. This sample comprised CD4+ or CD8+ T cells sorted from blood, obtained in a trial of the OX40 agonist ivuxolimab. CDR3 DNA sequence: TGTGCCAGCAGTTTATTTGGCGGGAGCTATAGCACAGATACGCAGTATTTT. Residues: CASSLFGGSYSTDTQYF.